The entry below gives a single T cell receptor (beta chain) sequence along with its context. The sample belongs to a study of immune evolution from preneoplasia to lung adenocarcinoma. Germline-derived CDR1 and CDR2 are SNHLY and FYNNEI. This CDR3 spans 15 amino acids. Trimming cost V 8 bases and J 5 bases, with 21 bases left between them. TCRdb keeps only in-frame clones here, not all; method: immunoSEQ multiplex PCR. The top ten clones hold roughly 15% of a sample with roughly 5,200 clones, over 75% of them seen once. The clonotype originates from a person between 50 and 69 years old with lung adenocarcinoma. Source material: FFPE normal lung tissue adjacent to the tumor. The chain combines TRBV2 with TRBJ1-1, with D perhaps TRBD1 (5 bases). The CDR3, as DNA: TGTGCCAGCGCCCCCAGGGAGGGGCTATATACTGAAGCTTTCTTT. It yields the protein CASAPREGLYTEAFF. Together with reference TRBV2 and TRBJ1-1, the CDR3 gives the full variable domain: EPEVTQTPSHQVTQMGQEVILRCVPISNHLYFYWYRQILGQKVEFLVSFYNNEISEKSEIFDDQFSVERPDGSNFTLKIRSTKLEDSAMYFCASAPREGLYTEAFFGQGTRLTVV.